These 20 T cell receptor beta chains were all obtained from the same sample, sequenced in a study of blood T cell repertoires in COVID-19. Only in-frame clones appear in the TCRdb table, and some are missing; sequencing was by immunoSEQ multiplex PCR. The repertoire holds roughly 200,000 clones, with just under 80% as singletons. Sequencing input: peripheral blood. The receptors come from an elderly woman with active or convalescent COVID-19.

The chain has TRBV3-1 (or the pseudogene TRBV3-2) and TRBJ2-3; weak D call: TRBD1 (6 bases). CDR1 is LGHDT and CDR2 is YNNKEL in the germline V gene (reference sequence). Deletions cut 9 bases from V and 4 bases from J, with 20 bases between. The CDR3 loop spans 15 amino acids. In nucleotides, the CDR3 is TGTGCCAGTCAAGCCGGAACAGGGCACTCAGATACGCAGTATTTT. Its protein is CASQAGTGHSDTQYF.

CDR3 sequence (DNA): TGTGCCAGCAGCCAAGGGGGGCGCGAGCAGTACTTC. Translated, it gives CASSQGGREQYF. The chain carries TRBV3-1 (or the pseudogene TRBV3-2) and TRBJ2-7; D may be TRBD1 (6 bases). This CDR3 spans 12 amino acids. Per germline, CDR1 LGHDT and CDR2 YNNKEL (reference sequence). Trimming took 1 base from V and 6 from J, leaving 7 bases between them.

The chain links TRBV5-1 to TRBJ2-5; tentatively, D is TRBD2 (6 bases). The germline gives CDR1 SGHRS, CDR2 YFSETQ. The CDR3 covers 14 residues. Trimming shortened V by 0 bases and J by 3 bases, and 9 bases separated the two germline ends. CDR3 residues: CASSLGREKETQYF. Here the CDR3 DNA reads TGCGCCAGCAGCTTGGGGCGGGAAAAAGAGACCCAGTACTTC.

V and J are TRBV7-6 and TRBJ2-3; 13 nucleotides match TRBD2. The CDR3 totals 16 residues. Trimming removed 4 bases from V and 2 bases from J; junction bases left unmatched: 3. The germline V gene has CDR1 SGHVS and CDR2 FNYEAQ. This CDR3 is CASSYGLAGDTDTQYF. The CDR3 DNA is TGTGCCAGCAGCTACGGACTAGCGGGGGACACAGATACGCAGTATTTT.

As regards this clone: Just one base apart from a much larger clone, this may be a read error. This sequence joins TRBV12-3 or TRBV12-4 and TRBJ2-7, with no clear D. The CDR3 is 11 residues long. The V end was cut by 5 bases, the J end by 2 bases, with 4 bases between. CDR3 nucleotides: TGTGCCAGCAGTCCTACCTACGAGCAGTACTTC. This translates into CASSPTYEQYF.

This clone was counted once. V is TRBV7-2 and J is TRBJ2-7, with 7 bases that match TRBD1. V lost 3 bases, J lost 6 bases, and 5 bases stayed unmatched. This CDR3 contains 13 residues. From germline, CDR1 is SGHTA and CDR2 FQGNSA. The CDR3 nucleotides are TGTGCCAGCAGCTTCGACAGGGTTTCCGAGCAGTACTTC. Encoded protein: CASSFDRVSEQYF.

The chain is built from TRBV19 and TRBJ1-2, with D perhaps matching TRBD1 (5 bases). The V gene lost 7 bases and the J gene lost 2 bases, with 17 bases spanning the gap. Germline values: CDR1 LNHDA, CDR2 SQIVND (reference sequence). The CDR3 contains 15 residues. The CDR3 DNA reads TGTGCCAGTACGTTACAGGCGAACAGGAACTATGGCTACACCTTC. Translation: CASTLQANRNYGYTF.

This sequence joins TRBV5-1 and TRBJ1-1; weak D call: TRBD1 (5 bases). V lost 0 bases, J lost 0 bases, and 21 bases lay in between. This CDR3 contains 19 residues. The V gene's germline CDR1 is SGHRS and CDR2 YFSETQ. The CDR3 bases are TGCGCCAGCAGCTTGGAGTCGTGGCAGGGCGATTACTTGAACACTGAAGCTTTCTTT. It specifies CASSLESWQGDYLNTEAFF. The full variable domain, rest sourced from reference TRBV5-1 and TRBJ1-1, is KAGVTQTPRYLIKTRGQQVTLSCSPISGHRSVSWYQQTPGQGLQFLFEYFSETQRNKGNFPGRFSGRQFSNSRSEMNVSTLELGDSALYLCASSLESWQGDYLNTEAFFGQGTRLTVV.

The chain combines TRBV19 with TRBJ2-7; D is uncertain. Deletions cut 7 bases from V and 0 bases from J, with 13 bases between. The germline V gene encodes CDR1 LNHDA and CDR2 SQIVND (reference sequence). The CDR3 extends over 14 amino acids. This CDR3 reads CASNRQINSYEQYF. The DNA for the CDR3 is TGTGCCAGTAATAGACAAATAAACTCCTACGAGCAGTACTTC.

This clone showed up just once. V is TRBV7-2 and J is TRBJ2-3; D might be TRBD1 (5 bases). Looked up from germline, CDR1 is SGHTA and CDR2 is FQGNSA. V gave up 5 bases and J gave up 0 bases, with 12 bases separating them. The CDR3 is made up of 15 amino acids. CDR3 nucleotide sequence: TGTGCCAGCAGCCCATGGACATCTAGCACAGATACGCAGTATTTT. It translates to CASSPWTSSTDTQYF.

This clone was counted once. V gene TRBV11-3 combines with J gene TRBJ2-3; 9 positions agree with TRBD1. This CDR3 contains 14 residues. V shed 4 bases, J shed 4 bases, and the junction held 3 bases outside the gene matches. CDR1 is SGHNT and CDR2 is YENEEA in the germline V gene. This chain's CDR3 is CASSSRQGADTQYF. The CDR3 DNA reads as TGTGCCAGCAGCTCCAGACAGGGGGCAGATACGCAGTATTTT.

CDR3 in DNA: TGTGCCAGCAGCCCTCGGACTAGCTTGATCGGCGGGGAGCTGTTTTTT. Its translation is CASSPRTSLIGGELFF. This rearrangement joins TRBV9 to TRBJ2-2, with TRBD2 matching over 8 bases. From germline, CDR1 is SGDLS and CDR2 YYNGEE. Germline trimming cut 4 bases from V and 7 bases from J; bases unmatched to any gene: 12. This CDR3 is built from 16 residues.

The chain combines TRBV7-8 with TRBJ2-6, with D possibly being TRBD2 (5 bases). Trimming pared 5 bases from V and 2 bases from J, leaving 16 bases between. Germline V gene lookup returns CDR1 SGHVS and CDR2 FQNEAQ. The CDR3 runs 17 residues. The CDR3 coding sequence is TGTGCCAGCAGCCAATCCGGGGAAAAAACTGGGGCCAACGTCCTGACTTTC. Its translation is CASSQSGEKTGANVLTF. Filled out from reference TRBV7-8 and TRBJ2-6, the complete variable domain reads GAGVSQSPRYKVAKRGQDVALRCDPISGHVSLFWYQQALGQGPEFLTYFQNEAQLDKSGLPSDRFFAERPEGSVSTLKIQRTQQEDSAVYLCASSQSGEKTGANVLTFGAGSRLTVL.

The chain is built from TRBV25-1 and TRBJ2-5; TRBD2 aligns across 7 bases. Germline loops: CDR1 MGHDK, CDR2 SYGVNS. CDR3 length: 13 residues. V was pared by 5 bases and J by 7 bases, with 7 bases of the junction left unmatched. CDR3: CASSPRGVGTQYF. Here the CDR3 DNA reads TGTGCCAGCAGTCCCCGGGGGGTAGGGACCCAGTACTTC.

The rearrangement uses TRBV5-4 and TRBJ1-2; D gene uncertain. CDR1 and CDR2 from the germline V gene are SGHNT and YYREEE (reference sequence). Trimming removed 0 bases at V and 5 bases at J, with 8 bases between. The CDR3 is 13 amino acids. The CDR3 here is CASSLATIYGYTF. CDR3 coding DNA: TGTGCCAGCAGCTTGGCGACAATTTATGGCTACACCTTC.

The chain is built from TRBV28 and TRBJ1-5; D unresolved. The CDR3 spans 12 residues. The germline V gene has CDR1 MDHEN and CDR2 SYDVKM. V was shortened by 5 bases and J by 7 bases, with 9 bases between the two germline ends. The DNA for the CDR3 is TGTGCCAGCAGTCCCCTAGACCAGCCCCAGCATTTT. This translates into CASSPLDQPQHF.

The chain uses TRBV5-1 and TRBJ2-5; 8 bases line up with TRBD2. This CDR3 contains 15 residues. CDR1 SGHRS and CDR2 YFSETQ come from the germline V gene. Unmatched junction bases numbered 6, after V lost 0 bases and J lost 5 bases. CDR3 residues: CASSLVSTSDETQYF. In DNA, the CDR3 is TGCGCCAGCAGCTTGGTTTCGACTAGCGATGAGACCCAGTACTTC.

This clone appeared a few times. The chain couples TRBV5-1 to TRBJ2-7; tentatively, D is TRBD1 (5 bases). This CDR3 region has 13 residues. Per germline, CDR1 SGHRS and CDR2 YFSETQ. V shed 0 bases and J shed 4 bases, with 8 bases lying between them. The CDR3: CASSLGQRYEQYF. CDR3 coding DNA: TGCGCCAGCAGCTTGGGACAGAGATACGAGCAGTACTTC.

The J gene is TRBJ2-7, the V gene TRBV3-1 (or the pseudogene TRBV3-2); 9 bases fit TRBD1. Germline CDR1 and CDR2: LGHDT and YNNKEL (reference sequence). V lost 6 bases and J lost 3; bases outside the gene matches: 6. The CDR3 length is 14 residues. CDR3 amino acids: CASSLGTGSYEQYF. The CDR3 DNA follows: TGTGCCAGCAGTCTCGGGACAGGGAGCTACGAGCAGTACTTC.

This clone was seen ten or more times. This sequence joins TRBV28 and TRBJ1-5; TRBD1 aligns across 7 bases. The CDR3 is 18 amino acids. CDR1 is MDHEN, CDR2 SYDVKM, per germline. Trimming at V came to 6 bases and at J to 4 bases, leaving 18 bases not matched to a gene. CDR3 DNA sequence: TGTGCCAGCAGGGCAAACCGCGACAGGGTAGGAAAGAATCAGCCCCAGCATTTT. Translated, it gives CASRANRDRVGKNQPQHF.